These T cell receptor beta chains were read from a single sample in a study of CD8+ T cells in alopecia areata. The method was immunoSEQ multiplex PCR; TCRdb's version includes in-frame clones alone and lacks a portion of them. This sample carries 190,000 or so clones, around 60% of them seen once, and the ten largest clones take roughly an eighth. The sample was CD8+ T cells sorted from blood, taken at week 24, from a patient treated with tofacitinib. Every receptor here comes from a human donor with alopecia areata. CDR3s include the opening cysteine and the closing phenylalanine or tryptophan. The order of the fields is V gene, clone size, J gene, D gene, CDR3 DNA, CDR3 protein. D genes are given only for firm matches. Clone size is stated in some rows and not others, as once, few, many or a class when expanded.

v_call: TRBV23-1; clone_size: few; j_call: TRBJ1-5; d_call: -; cdr3_nt: TGCGCCAGCAGTTTGGGAAAACGGACCGGGAGCAATCAGCCCCAGCATTTT; cdr3_aa: CASSLGKRTGSNQPQHF
v_call: TRBV9; clone_size: few; j_call: TRBJ2-1; d_call: -; cdr3_nt: TGTGCCAGCGGGAGGTCGAGCTCCTACAATGAGCAGTTCTTC; cdr3_aa: CASGRSSSYNEQFF
v_call: TRBV6-1; clone_size: -; j_call: TRBJ1-5; d_call: -; cdr3_nt: TGTGCCAGCAGAGCCAACACGGGCGGCAATCAGCCCCAGCATTTT; cdr3_aa: CASRANTGGNQPQHF
v_call: TRBV29-1; clone_size: few; j_call: TRBJ2-7; d_call: -; cdr3_nt: TGCAGCGCCGGGAGAGCCTACGAGCAGTACTTC; cdr3_aa: CSAGRAYEQYF
v_call: TRBV4-1; clone_size: -; j_call: TRBJ1-2; d_call: -; cdr3_nt: TGCGCCAGCAGCCAAGATAAGCGGGGACCAAGTGGCTACACCTTC; cdr3_aa: CASSQDKRGPSGYTF
v_call: TRBV7-3; clone_size: -; j_call: TRBJ1-1; d_call: -; cdr3_nt: TGTGCCAGCAGCTTAGGGGGGCTTAACACTGAAGCTTTCTTT; cdr3_aa: CASSLGGLNTEAFF
v_call: TRBV30; clone_size: -; j_call: TRBJ2-7; d_call: -; cdr3_nt: TGTGCCTGGTGGGCCGGGTCCCCCTACGAGCAGTACTTC; cdr3_aa: CAWWAGSPYEQYF
v_call: TRBV7-4; clone_size: -; j_call: TRBJ2-1; d_call: -; cdr3_nt: TGTGCCAGCAGCCCTCGAGGGGGGGGCAAGTGGGAGCAGTTCTTC; cdr3_aa: CASSPRGGGKWEQFF
v_call: TRBV29-1; clone_size: -; j_call: TRBJ1-2; d_call: TRBD1; cdr3_nt: TGCAGCGTTACGGGACAGCGATATGGCTACACCTTC; cdr3_aa: CSVTGQRYGYTF
v_call: TRBV29-1; clone_size: -; j_call: TRBJ2-5; d_call: -; cdr3_nt: TGCAGCGTGCGACAGGATCAAGAGACCCAGTACTTC; cdr3_aa: CSVRQDQETQYF
v_call: TRBV30; clone_size: -; j_call: TRBJ1-1; d_call: -; cdr3_nt: TGTGCCTGGAGTGTAGCGCAGACTGAAGCTTTCTTT; cdr3_aa: CAWSVAQTEAFF
v_call: TRBV4-1; clone_size: few; j_call: TRBJ2-3; d_call: -; cdr3_nt: TGCGCCAGCAGCCCCATCGGGGGCTCGGGTCGTTTCACAGATACGCAGTATTTT; cdr3_aa: CASSPIGGSGRFTDTQYF
v_call: TRBV29-1; clone_size: few; j_call: TRBJ2-2; d_call: -; cdr3_nt: TGCAGCGTCCTGAGGGGGACCGGGGAGCTGTTTTTT; cdr3_aa: CSVLRGTGELFF
v_call: TRBV5-6; clone_size: few; j_call: TRBJ2-3; d_call: -; cdr3_nt: TGTGCCAGCAGCTTTGGCAGGAGCACAGATACGCAGTATTTT; cdr3_aa: CASSFGRSTDTQYF
v_call: TRBV6-5; clone_size: few; j_call: TRBJ2-3; d_call: TRBD1; cdr3_nt: TGTGCCAGCAGTACCCCGAGGGGGCTGGCGGGTACGCAGTATTTT; cdr3_aa: CASSTPRGLAGTQYF
v_call: TRBV4-2; clone_size: -; j_call: TRBJ2-3; d_call: -; cdr3_nt: TGTGCCACTGGAGGGGGGGGTCTAGATACGCAGTATTTT; cdr3_aa: CATGGGGLDTQYF
v_call: TRBV7-9; clone_size: few; j_call: TRBJ1-1; d_call: -; cdr3_nt: TGTGCCAGCAGCCCAGGTTTGAACACTGAAGCTTTCTTT; cdr3_aa: CASSPGLNTEAFF
v_call: TRBV30; clone_size: -; j_call: TRBJ1-2; d_call: TRBD1; cdr3_nt: TGTGCCTGGAGCCCCTGGGACAGCTTAAGCGGCTACACCTTC; cdr3_aa: CAWSPWDSLSGYTF
v_call: TRBV9; clone_size: few; j_call: TRBJ1-2; d_call: -; cdr3_nt: TGTGCCAGCAGCGTAGGGGTCGGGTTCCAGGATCGTCCAGGAGCTAACTATGGCTACACCTTC; cdr3_aa: CASSVGVGFQDRPGANYGYTF
v_call: TRBV30; clone_size: -; j_call: TRBJ1-1; d_call: -; cdr3_nt: TGTGCCTGGAGTCCTACCCAGAACACTGAAGCTTTCTTT; cdr3_aa: CAWSPTQNTEAFF
v_call: TRBV6-5; clone_size: -; j_call: TRBJ2-1; d_call: TRBD2; cdr3_nt: TGTGCCAGCAGTTACCTAGCGGGGGCCTACAATGAGCAGTTCTTC; cdr3_aa: CASSYLAGAYNEQFF
v_call: TRBV30; clone_size: once; j_call: TRBJ2-1; d_call: -; cdr3_nt: TGTGCCTGGAGTGTAAGTTACAATGAGCAGTTCTTC; cdr3_aa: CAWSVSYNEQFF
v_call: TRBV29-1; clone_size: -; j_call: TRBJ2-7; d_call: -; cdr3_nt: TGCAGCGTTGAGGGGCGCGGGTACGAGCAGTACTTC; cdr3_aa: CSVEGRGYEQYF
v_call: TRBV27; clone_size: -; j_call: TRBJ1-5; d_call: -; cdr3_nt: TGTGCCAGCAGTTTAGGGGGGAGCAATCAGCCCCAGCATTTT; cdr3_aa: CASSLGGSNQPQHF
v_call: TRBV9; clone_size: few; j_call: TRBJ2-7; d_call: -; cdr3_nt: TGTGCCAGCAGCGGAGATAACTACGAGCAGTACTTC; cdr3_aa: CASSGDNYEQYF
v_call: TRBV5-6; clone_size: -; j_call: TRBJ1-6; d_call: -; cdr3_nt: TGTGCCAGCAGCTTGGGGACAGCTTCGTATAATTCACCCCTCCACTTT; cdr3_aa: CASSLGTASYNSPLHF
v_call: TRBV7-9; clone_size: -; j_call: TRBJ1-5; d_call: -; cdr3_nt: TGTGCCAGCAGCTTAGATGATGACAGCTTTAATCAGCCCCAGCATTTT; cdr3_aa: CASSLDDDSFNQPQHF
v_call: TRBV9; clone_size: -; j_call: TRBJ2-7; d_call: -; cdr3_nt: TGTGCCAGCAGTATCGGGTCTCCCTCCTACGAGCAGTACTTC; cdr3_aa: CASSIGSPSYEQYF
v_call: TRBV9; clone_size: -; j_call: TRBJ1-1; d_call: TRBD1; cdr3_nt: TGTGCCAGCCGGGACAGGAACACTGAAGCTTTCTTT; cdr3_aa: CASRDRNTEAFF
v_call: TRBV9; clone_size: -; j_call: TRBJ2-3; d_call: -; cdr3_nt: TGTGCCAGCAGCCCGGGAGAGAGTGGCACAGATACGCAGTATTTT; cdr3_aa: CASSPGESGTDTQYF
v_call: TRBV6-1; clone_size: few; j_call: TRBJ1-2; d_call: -; cdr3_nt: TGTGCCAGCAGTGAAGCGGTGACGGGGACCGGCTACACCTTC; cdr3_aa: CASSEAVTGTGYTF
v_call: TRBV5-1; clone_size: -; j_call: TRBJ2-2; d_call: -; cdr3_nt: TGCGCCAGCAGCCTTACGGGAACCGGGGAGCTGTTTTTT; cdr3_aa: CASSLTGTGELFF
v_call: TRBV14; clone_size: few; j_call: TRBJ1-2; d_call: -; cdr3_nt: TGTGCCAGCAGCCAAGAGGTTAGGGTCCCCTATGGCTACACCTTC; cdr3_aa: CASSQEVRVPYGYTF
v_call: TRBV30; clone_size: -; j_call: TRBJ1-6; d_call: -; cdr3_nt: TGTGCCTGGACAGAATACTATAATTCACCCCTCCACTTT; cdr3_aa: CAWTEYYNSPLHF
v_call: TRBV10-3; clone_size: -; j_call: TRBJ1-1; d_call: TRBD1; cdr3_nt: TGTGCCATCAGTGGCTCGGGACAGGAAGCTTTCTTT; cdr3_aa: CAISGSGQEAFF
v_call: TRBV10-1; clone_size: few; j_call: TRBJ2-3; d_call: -; cdr3_nt: TGCGCCAGCAGTGGGACGCCTGATGGGACACCGTATTTT; cdr3_aa: CASSGTPDGTPYF